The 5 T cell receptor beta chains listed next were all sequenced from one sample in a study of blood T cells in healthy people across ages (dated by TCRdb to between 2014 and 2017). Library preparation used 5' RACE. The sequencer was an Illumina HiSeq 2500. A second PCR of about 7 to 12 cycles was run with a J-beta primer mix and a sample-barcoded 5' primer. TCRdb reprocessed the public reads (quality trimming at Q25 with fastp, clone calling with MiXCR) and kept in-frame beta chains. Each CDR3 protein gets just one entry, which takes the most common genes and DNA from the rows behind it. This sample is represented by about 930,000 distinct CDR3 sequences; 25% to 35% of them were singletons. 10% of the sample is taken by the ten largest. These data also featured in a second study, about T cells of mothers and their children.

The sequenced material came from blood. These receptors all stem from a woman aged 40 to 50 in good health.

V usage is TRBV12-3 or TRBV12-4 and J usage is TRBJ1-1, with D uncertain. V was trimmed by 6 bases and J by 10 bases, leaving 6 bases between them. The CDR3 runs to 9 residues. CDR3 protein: CASRAGAFF. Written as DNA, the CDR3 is TGTGCCAGCAGGGCCGGAGCTTTCTTT.

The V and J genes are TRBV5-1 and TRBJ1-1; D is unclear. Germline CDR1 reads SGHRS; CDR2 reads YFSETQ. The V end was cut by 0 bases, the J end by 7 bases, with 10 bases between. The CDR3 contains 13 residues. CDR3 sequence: CASSLEAAGEAFF. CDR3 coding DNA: TGCGCCAGCAGCTTGGAGGCAGCCGGTGAAGCTTTCTTT.

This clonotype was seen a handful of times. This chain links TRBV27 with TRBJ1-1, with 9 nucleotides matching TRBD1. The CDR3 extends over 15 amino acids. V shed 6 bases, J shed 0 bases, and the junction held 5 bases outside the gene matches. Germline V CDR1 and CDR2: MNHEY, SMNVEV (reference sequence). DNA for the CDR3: TGTGCCAGCAGGGGACAGGGTCACCTGAACACTGAAGCTTTCTTT. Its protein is CASRGQGHLNTEAFF.

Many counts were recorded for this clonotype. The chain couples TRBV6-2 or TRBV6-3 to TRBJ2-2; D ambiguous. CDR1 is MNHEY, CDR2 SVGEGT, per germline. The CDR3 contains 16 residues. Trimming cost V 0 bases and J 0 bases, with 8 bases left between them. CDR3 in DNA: TGTGCCAGCAGTTACTCCCGGAGAACGAACACCGGGGAGCTGTTTTTT. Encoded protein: CASSYSRRTNTGELFF.

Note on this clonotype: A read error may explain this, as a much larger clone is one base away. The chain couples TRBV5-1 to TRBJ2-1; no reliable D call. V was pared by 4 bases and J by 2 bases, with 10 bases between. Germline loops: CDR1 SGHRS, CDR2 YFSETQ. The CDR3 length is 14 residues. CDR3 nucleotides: TGCGCCAGCAGCCGCCAGGCGGCCTACAATGAGCAGTTCTTC. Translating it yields CASSRQAAYNEQFF.